The present T cell receptor beta chain was sequenced within a study of OX40 agonist ivuxolimab in advanced cancers. As for the study in general: Males comprised around 78% of the group, whose mean age was approximately 60 years (range roughly 20 to 85). Whole-study results and caveats: At doses 0.1 to 3.0 mg/kg, CD4+ and CD8+ clones expanded.

Method: immunoSEQ multiplex PCR; TCRdb's copy keeps in-frame clones and lacks some. The table includes around 40,000 clones, approximately 80% detected once. Of note for this clone: Antigen specificity is unknown.

The germline V gene encodes CDR1 SGHVS and CDR2 FNYEAQ. The CDR3 covers 12 residues. V was trimmed by 6 bases and J by 7 bases, leaving 12 bases between them. The sequencing used CD4+ or CD8+ T cells sorted from blood, collected in a trial of the OX40 agonist ivuxolimab. The rearrangement links TRBV7-6 to TRBJ1-1, with TRBD1 as a possible D gene (6 bases). This clonotype originated in an adult with an advanced solid tumor such as melanoma, head and neck, liver or kidney cancer. The CDR3 DNA follows: TGTGCCAGCAGTCGCACGGGACATGAAGCTTTCTTT. Translated: CASSRTGHEAFF. The whole variable domain, filled in from reference TRBV7-6 and TRBJ1-1, reads GAGVSQSPRYKVTKRGQDVALRCDPISGHVSLYWYRQALGQGPEFLTYFNYEAQQDKSGLPNDRFSAERPEGSISTLTIQRTEQRDSAMYRCASSRTGHEAFFGQGTRLTVV.